A single sample is the source of the 13 T cell receptor beta chains below, sequenced in a study of T cell responses to AZD1222 COVID-19 vaccine. Profiled with immunoSEQ multiplex PCR; TCRdb holds only in-frame clones, not every one. This table has around 130,000 clones, roughly nine tenths appearing once. Sequencing was performed on peripheral blood, taken 28 days after the second dose of the MenACWY control vaccine. The receptor source for this set is an adult who received the MenACWY meningococcal vaccine as a control.

This clone showed up just once. The gene calls are TRBV20-1 and TRBJ1-1; D not resolved. Trimming shortened V by 3 bases and J by 0 bases, and 2 bases separated the two germline ends. Looked up from germline, CDR1 is DFQATT and CDR2 is SNEGSKA (reference sequence). This CDR3 region has 11 residues. In nucleotides, the CDR3 is TGCAGTGCTAGGATGAACACTGAAGCTTTCTTT. It translates to CSARMNTEAFF.

V is TRBV5-1 and J is TRBJ2-1, with a tentative D call TRBD1 (5 bases). V was trimmed by 6 bases and J by 4 bases, leaving 20 bases between them. Germline loops: CDR1 SGHRS, CDR2 YFSETQ. The CDR3 spans 16 residues. As DNA, the CDR3 is TGCGCCAGCATCATGAACTCAGCTTCAGGGTACAATGAGCAGTTCTTC. Translating it yields CASIMNSASGYNEQFF. The full variable domain, in which reference TRBV5-1 and TRBJ2-1 provide the parts outside the CDR3, is KAGVTQTPRYLIKTRGQQVTLSCSPISGHRSVSWYQQTPGQGLQFLFEYFSETQRNKGNFPGRFSGRQFSNSRSEMNVSTLELGDSALYLCASIMNSASGYNEQFFGPGTRLTVL.

This chain connects TRBV7-2 to TRBJ2-5; D call uncertain. The CDR3 extends over 15 amino acids. Trimming took 4 bases from V and 1 from J, leaving 13 bases between them. CDR1 SGHTA and CDR2 FQGNSA come from the germline V gene. CDR3 nucleotide sequence: TGTGCCAGCAGCTCCCGGGCAGGATCCCAAGAGACCCAGTACTTC. It translates to CASSSRAGSQETQYF.

The chain couples TRBV5-8 to TRBJ1-2; D perhaps matches TRBD1 (5 bases). The CDR3 runs 12 residues. Between the trimmed V and J ends, which lost 4 bases and 6 bases, there was a span of 10 bases. The V gene's germline CDR1 is SGHTS and CDR2 YDEGEE. CDR3 residues: CASSATRDGYTF. The DNA for the CDR3 is TGTGCCAGCAGCGCGACCAGGGATGGCTACACCTTC.

The V call is TRBV9, the J call TRBJ2-3, with TRBD1 matching 9 bases. The germline CDR1 and CDR2 sequences are SGDLS and YYNGEE. The CDR3 has 14 residues. Germline trimming cut 2 bases from V and 3 bases from J; bases unmatched to any gene: 1. The CDR3 DNA sequence: TGTGCCAGCAGCGTCGGACAGGGGACAGATACGCAGTATTTT. The encoded protein is CASSVGQGTDTQYF.

V usage is TRBV3-1 (or the pseudogene TRBV3-2) and J usage is TRBJ1-1; D may be TRBD1 (6 bases). Germline V gene sequence: CDR1 LGHDT, CDR2 YNNKEL (reference sequence). The length of the CDR3 is 14 residues. Deletions cut 3 bases from V and 1 base from J, with 9 bases between. The CDR3 is CASSQGHKNTEAFF. For the CDR3, the DNA is TGTGCCAGCAGCCAGGGACACAAGAACACTGAAGCTTTCTTT.

V is TRBV24-1 and J is TRBJ2-5; 8 positions match TRBD1. This CDR3 has 16 amino acids. With 7 bases clipped from V and 4 bases from J, the junction kept 13 bases outside the gene matches. Germline assignment: CDR1 KGHDR and CDR2 SFDVKD. CDR3 residues: CATSSNRPGQGETQYF. DNA of the CDR3: TGTGCCACCAGCTCTAACCGACCCGGACAGGGAGAGACCCAGTACTTC.

The chain uses TRBV2 and TRBJ2-7; perhaps TRBD2 as D (7 bases). Trimming cost V 6 bases and J 3 bases, with 24 bases left between them. Germline loops: CDR1 SNHLY, CDR2 FYNNEI. CDR3 size: 17 residues. Here the CDR3 DNA reads TGTGCCAGCAGCCTCGGGAGGACAGCTCAGGCCGGCTACGAGCAGTACTTC. It specifies CASSLGRTAQAGYEQYF.

This sequence joins TRBV11-2 and TRBJ2-1; D possibly corresponds to TRBD1 (5 bases). Germline V CDR1 and CDR2: SGHAT, FQNNGV. There are 17 residues in the CDR3. The V end lost 4 bases, the J end lost 0 bases, and 16 bases lay between the germline ends. CDR3: CASSSDAGPSSYNEQFF. CDR3 DNA sequence: TGTGCCAGCAGCTCGGATGCAGGGCCTAGCTCCTACAATGAGCAGTTCTTC.

This sequence joins TRBV11-2 and TRBJ2-7, with 9 bases lining up with TRBD1. The CDR3 sequence is 15 residues long. Trimming cost V 1 base and J 5 bases; bases outside gene matches: 6. CDR1 and CDR2 from the germline V gene are SGHAT and FQNNGV. The CDR3 spells CASSLGGTGSDEQYF. The CDR3, as DNA: TGTGCCAGCAGCTTAGGAGGGACAGGGAGCGACGAGCAGTACTTC.

The chain is built from TRBV18 and TRBJ2-7, with TRBD2 matching over 12 bases. Germline V CDR1 and CDR2: KGHSH, LQKENI. J lost 6 bases, V lost 1 base, and 7 bases had no gene match. The CDR3 runs to 16 residues. The DNA for the CDR3 is TGTGCCAGCTCACCACTTGTGACTAGCGGGAGCGGCGAGCAGTACTTC. Amino acid sequence: CASSPLVTSGSGEQYF.

The chain employs TRBV5-6 and TRBJ2-1; 11 bases agree with TRBD1. This CDR3 region has 15 residues. Trimming cost V 3 bases and J 8 bases; bases outside gene matches: 7. The germline V gene encodes CDR1 SGHDT and CDR2 YYEEEE. In DNA form, the CDR3 reads TGTGCCAGCAGCTACCGGGACAGGGGGTTCGATGAGCAGTTCTTC. Amino acid sequence: CASSYRDRGFDEQFF.

V and J are TRBV13 and TRBJ2-1; weak D call: TRBD1 (5 bases). Germline V gene sequence: CDR1 PRHDT, CDR2 FYEKMQ (reference sequence). V was pared by 2 bases and J by 2 bases, with 10 bases between. This CDR3 contains 15 residues. CDR3 in amino acids: CASSLRRGTYNEQFF. CDR3 DNA: TGTGCCAGCAGCTTACGAAGGGGCACCTACAATGAGCAGTTCTTC.